The following is a T cell receptor (beta chain) sequence with its context. Profiling relied on immunoSEQ multiplex PCR, and the TCRdb table lists in-frame clones only, not all of them. Of about half a million clones listed, about nine tenths were seen once; the top ten hold 6.5% to 8.5%. This sample stems from a study of blood T cell repertoires in COVID-19. Study-wide context: From T cells, B-cell-depleted T cells, or PBMCs came the material, which was cDNA or gDNA.

This TCR was sampled from a woman aged 60-75 years who had recovered from COVID-19. The sequenced sample consisted of PBMCs or T cells enriched from blood (not recorded which).

CDR3 protein: CASTLEAGGTDTQYF. Here the CDR3 DNA reads TGTGCCAGCACCCTAGAGGCGGGGGGCACAGATACGCAGTATTTT. This chain uses TRBV7-6 with TRBJ2-3; 7 bases match TRBD2. The trim removed 7 bases at V and 1 base at J, leaving 8 bases unmatched. The CDR3 is 15 amino acids. The V gene's germline CDR1 is SGHVS and CDR2 FNYEAQ. Based on the CDR3 plus reference TRBV7-6 and TRBJ2-3, the full variable domain is GAGVSQSPRYKVTKRGQDVALRCDPISGHVSLYWYRQALGQGPEFLTYFNYEAQQDKSGLPNDRFSAERPEGSISTLTIQRTEQRDSAMYRCASTLEAGGTDTQYFGPGTRLTVL.